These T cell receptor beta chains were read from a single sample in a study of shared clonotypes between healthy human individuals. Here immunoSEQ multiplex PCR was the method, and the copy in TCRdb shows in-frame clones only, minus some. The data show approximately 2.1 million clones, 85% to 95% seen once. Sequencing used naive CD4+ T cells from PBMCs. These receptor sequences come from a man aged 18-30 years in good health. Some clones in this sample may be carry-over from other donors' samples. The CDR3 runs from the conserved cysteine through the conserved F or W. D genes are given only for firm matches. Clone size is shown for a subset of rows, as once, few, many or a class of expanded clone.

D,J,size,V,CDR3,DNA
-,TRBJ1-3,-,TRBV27,CASSLRVASGNTIYF,TGTGCCAGCAGTTTAAGAGTAGCCTCTGGAAACACCATATATTTT
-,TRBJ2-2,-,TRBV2,CASSDGHTGELFF,TGTGCCAGCAGTGATGGCCACACCGGGGAGCTGTTTTTT
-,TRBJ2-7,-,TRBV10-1,CASPWAAYSYEQYF,TGCGCCAGCCCCTGGGCGGCGTACTCCTACGAGCAGTACTTC
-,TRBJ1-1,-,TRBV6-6,CASSYSGVEGTEAFF,TGTGCCAGCAGTTACAGCGGGGTTGAGGGGACTGAAGCTTTCTTT
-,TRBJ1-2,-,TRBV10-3,CAISAPSPLIVGYGYTF,TGTGCCATCAGCGCCCCCAGCCCTCTGATAGTAGGTTATGGCTACACCTTC
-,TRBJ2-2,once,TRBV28,CASTPGEGSNTGELFF,TGTGCCAGCACTCCCGGAGAGGGGTCGAACACCGGGGAGCTGTTTTTT
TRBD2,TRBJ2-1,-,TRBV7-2,CASSWEGRLDNEQFF,TGTGCCAGCAGCTGGGAGGGACGCCTTGACAATGAGCAGTTCTTC
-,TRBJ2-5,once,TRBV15,CATSRDPETRETQYF,TGTGCCACCAGCAGAGATCCGGAGACACGGGAGACCCAGTACTTC
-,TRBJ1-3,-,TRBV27,CASSFPDDTAGNTIYF,TGTGCCAGCAGTTTCCCAGACGACACAGCTGGAAACACCATATATTTT
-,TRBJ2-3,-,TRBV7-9,CASSLGTSHTDTQYF,TGTGCCAGCAGCCTCGGGACTTCTCACACAGATACGCAGTATTTT
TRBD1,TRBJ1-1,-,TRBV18,CASSPPAGGNTEAFF,TGTGCCAGCTCACCACCGGCAGGGGGGAATACTGAAGCTTTCTTT
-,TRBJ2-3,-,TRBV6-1,CASSPRTSTDTQYF,TGTGCCAGCAGTCCTCGGACTAGCACAGATACGCAGTATTTT
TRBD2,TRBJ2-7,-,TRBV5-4,CASSLGAGDEQYF,TGTGCCAGCAGCTTGGGGGCGGGAGACGAGCAGTACTTC
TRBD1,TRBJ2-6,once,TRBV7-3,CASSQQGPGANVLTF,TGTGCCAGCAGCCAACAGGGGCCTGGGGCCAACGTCCTGACTTTC
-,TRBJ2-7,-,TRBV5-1,CASSPNSDEQYF,TGCGCCAGCAGCCCCAATTCCGACGAGCAGTACTTC
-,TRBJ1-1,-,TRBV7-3,CASSRGMNTEAFF,TGTGCCAGCAGCAGGGGAATGAACACTGAAGCTTTCTTT
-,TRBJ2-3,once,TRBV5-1,CASSLFAPSTDTQYF,TGCGCCAGCAGCTTGTTCGCCCCTAGCACAGATACGCAGTATTTT
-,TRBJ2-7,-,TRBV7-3,CASSLSGASGRQYF,TGTGCCAGCAGCTTAAGCGGGGCCTCAGGAAGGCAGTACTTC